This T cell receptor beta chain was obtained from a study of T cells in Graves' hyperthyroidism and ophthalmopathy (dated by TCRdb to about 2019). About the investigation overall: Peripheral blood was sampled at the time of initial diagnosis, prior to any treatment. The roughly 100 discovery patients were divided at random into training and test sets in a 7:3 ratio. To identify TCR V-J signatures that set the groups apart, the researchers used a discovery cohort of more than 95 patients, made up of 43 with Graves' ophthalmopathy and about 55 with stable Graves' hyperthyroidism. In about 6 Graves' hyperthyroidism patients, the study also compared T-cell repertoires from thyroid tissue with T-cell repertoires from blood. The paper reports TCR Vbeta CDR3 sequencing of approximately 140 peripheral blood samples: approximately 43 ophthalmopathy, 70 to 85 hyperthyroidism and around 17 progressor patients. Following sampling, methimazole starting at 30 mg daily was given to hyperthyroidism patients, and high-dose intravenous methylprednisolone was given to ophthalmopathy patients. Prospective prediction of ophthalmopathy was tested in an independent validation cohort of fewer than 20 hyperthyroidism patients and approximately 17 patients who later progressed to ophthalmopathy.

CDR3 length: 16 amino acids, cysteine to phenylalanine. The kept DNA is CDR3 alone, 48 bases in frame from the first base. Here V drops 3 bases and J drops 3 bases, and the junction holds 10 bases not matched to any gene. The germline V gene supplies CDR1 SNHLY and CDR2 FYNNEI. A patient counted as having stable Graves' hyperthyroidism if no progression to ophthalmopathy occurred over 18 months of follow-up. Hyperthyroidism patients were newly diagnosed, had a disease duration of under 2 months, and were aged 18 to 65 years. Exclusion was applied to patients with uncontrolled infections, other autoimmune diseases, pregnancy or lactation. Diagnoses relied on clinical symptoms, serum thyroxine and TRAb, thyroid ultrasound and orbital computed tomography. PBMCs were separated from under 12 ml of fresh peripheral blood using Ficoll-Paque density gradient centrifugation. Total RNA was extracted with Trizol reagent, and quality was checked on an Agilent 2100 Bioanalyzer.

This clonotype turned up a few times. Its target antigen remains unknown. Base qualities are not at hand, and no much larger clone is one base apart. What the work shows at the level of the full study, not this receptor alone: In validation, the model predicted progression to ophthalmopathy a median of roughly 6.1 months before onset, with about 64% sensitivity and about 72% specificity. No statistical method was used to fix the sample size in advance, and group allocation was not hidden from the investigators. Blood samples also contained most of the expanded thyroid clonotypes (frequency above 0.001), which suggests that blood repertoires may reflect thyroid immune responses. A 13 V-J signature model separated ophthalmopathy from stable hyperthyroidism, with approximately 86% sensitivity and about 81% specificity in cross-validation and 80%/75% in testing.

TCR beta CDR3 regions were amplified from RNA transcripts. The TCR CDR3 was subjected to a first round of RT-PCR using the HTBI primer set and the Qiagen OneStep RT-PCR kit. The libraries were constructed in a second round of multiplex PCR and then size-selected and purified. Sequencing of the libraries was done on an Illumina HiSeq2000 using paired-end 100 bp reads. Concerning the study's data processing: SOAPnuke was used to process the raw data, throwing out any read that contained adapters or uncalled bases, had a mean Phred below 15, or lacked an exact constant-primer or identifier match. High-quality paired reads were merged using COPE v1.2.5, and each unique nucleotide sequence was defined as a clonotype. Clonotypes were aligned to IMGT TRBV, TRBD and TRBJ reference segments using MiTCR v1.1. Analysis was restricted to V-J combinations with a frequency above 0.0001, which covered about 99% of repertoires. The TCS score was defined as the ratio of F50 (clonal expansion) to E x V (chaos), calculated using BLOSUM62-based TCRdist between CDR3 peptides within each V-J. Welch's t-statistics and random forest reduced roughly 540 V-J features to roughly 13, which were used in a naive Bayes classifier (R e1071). The Morisita-Horn index was used to measure how similar the thyroid and blood repertoires were. TCRdb applied fastp at Q25 and MiXCR to the public reads, then kept only in-frame beta chains. Under each unique CDR3 protein, matching rows form one entry showing the most common genes and DNA. TCRdb, not the original authors, processed these V and J calls. Across this sample there are 750,000 to 950,000 distinct CDR3 sequences, with roughly 40% seen only once. The top ten clones comprise 8.9% of the sample.

The TCR sequence derives from a man aged 18-30 years with Graves' hyperthyroidism. The sample consisted of blood. Rearrangement joined TRBV2 to TRBJ2-7; a stretch of 8 junction bases matches TRBD2. The nucleotides read TGTGCCAGCAGTGAGGGAGGCGGCGGGGGGCACTACGAGCAGTACTTC. Its protein product is CASSEGGGGGHYEQYF.